The rows below give T cell receptor beta chains drawn from one sample of a study of cytomegalovirus exposure and HLA in healthy donors. Assay: immunoSEQ multiplex PCR; the TCRdb copy retains only in-frame clones and omits some. The sample consists of about 150,000 clones, roughly 80% of them appearing once. The specimen sequenced was PBMCs. These TCRs come from a woman aged 40 to 50 in good health and CMV-seropositive. CDR3s include the opening cysteine and the closing phenylalanine or tryptophan. A D gene is named only where the DNA matches it firmly. Clone size, where shown, is once, few, many, or a class for clones that have expanded.

D	size	V	J	CDR3	DNA
TRBD1	-	TRBV25-1	TRBJ1-1	CASREQGGNTEAFF	TGTGCCAGCAGAGAACAGGGGGGGAACACTGAAGCTTTCTTT
-	-	TRBV11-2	TRBJ2-7	CASSYPGPPSSYEQYF	TGTGCCAGCAGCTACCCAGGGCCGCCAAGCTCCTACGAGCAGTACTTC
-	-	TRBV10-3	TRBJ2-7	CAISARDEGLDSYEQYF	TGTGCCATCAGCGCCAGAGATGAGGGACTGGACTCCTACGAGCAGTACTTC
TRBD2	-	TRBV5-1	TRBJ2-1	CASSLGLAGGLREQFF	TGCGCCAGCAGCTTGGGGCTAGCGGGGGGGCTTCGTGAGCAGTTCTTC
TRBD1	few	TRBV4-1	TRBJ1-5	CASSQEGTAQPQHF	TGCGCCAGCAGCCAAGAGGGGACAGCCCAGCCCCAGCATTTT
-	-	TRBV6-1	TRBJ1-4	CASRRSGEKLFF	TGTGCCAGCAGACGATCGGGGGAAAAACTGTTTTTT
TRBD1	-	TRBV19	TRBJ2-5	CASRATGGNSRWETQYF	TGTGCCAGTAGGGCGACAGGGGGCAATAGTCGTTGGGAGACCCAGTACTTC
-	-	TRBV2	TRBJ2-3	CASRQLVGFTDTQYF	TGTGCCAGCAGACAACTAGTGGGATTCACAGATACGCAGTATTTT
TRBD1	-	TRBV29-1	TRBJ2-6	CSVEPMNRDRVSGANVLTF	TGCAGCGTTGAGCCGATGAACCGGGACAGGGTCTCTGGGGCCAACGTCCTGACTTTC
TRBD2	-	TRBV4-1	TRBJ2-1	CASSQDGTSGVLSSYNEQFF	TGCGCCAGCAGCCAGGACGGGACTAGCGGGGTTTTAAGCTCCTACAATGAGCAGTTCTTC
-	few	TRBV10-3	TRBJ2-2	CAISERGFTGELFF	TGTGCCATCAGTGAGAGAGGGTTCACCGGGGAGCTGTTTTTT
TRBD1	few	TRBV15	TRBJ1-2	CATSRDTGDYGYTF	TGTGCCACCAGCAGGGATACAGGGGACTATGGCTACACCTTC
TRBD1	-	TRBV4-2	TRBJ1-2	CASSQDKSGGDIYGYTF	TGTGCCAGCAGCCAAGATAAGTCAGGGGGAGATATCTATGGCTACACCTTC
-	few	TRBV5-4	TRBJ2-7	CASSPRMTSSYEQYF	TGTGCCAGCAGCCCGCGGATGACTAGTTCCTACGAGCAGTACTTC
TRBD1	-	TRBV9	TRBJ1-2	CASRTGGGHGCTF	TGTGCCAGCAGGACAGGGGGGGGCCATGGCTGCACCTTC
-	-	TRBV21-1	TRBJ1-5	CASSKTGGLSLGEGSNQPQHF	TGTGCCAGCAGCAAAACAGGGGGCTTGTCCCTTGGGGAGGGTAGCAATCAGCCCCAGCATTTT
-	-	TRBV27	TRBJ1-2	CASSLGRRYGYTF	TGTGCCAGCAGTTTGGGCAGGAGGTATGGCTACACCTTC
TRBD1	-	TRBV27	TRBJ2-7	CASSLQPGQGAREQYF	TGTGCCAGCAGTTTGCAACCGGGACAGGGGGCACGGGAGCAGTACTTC
-	-	TRBV13	TRBJ2-5	CASSLGGVRETQYF	TGTGCCAGCAGCTTAGGCGGGGTTAGGGAGACCCAGTACTTC